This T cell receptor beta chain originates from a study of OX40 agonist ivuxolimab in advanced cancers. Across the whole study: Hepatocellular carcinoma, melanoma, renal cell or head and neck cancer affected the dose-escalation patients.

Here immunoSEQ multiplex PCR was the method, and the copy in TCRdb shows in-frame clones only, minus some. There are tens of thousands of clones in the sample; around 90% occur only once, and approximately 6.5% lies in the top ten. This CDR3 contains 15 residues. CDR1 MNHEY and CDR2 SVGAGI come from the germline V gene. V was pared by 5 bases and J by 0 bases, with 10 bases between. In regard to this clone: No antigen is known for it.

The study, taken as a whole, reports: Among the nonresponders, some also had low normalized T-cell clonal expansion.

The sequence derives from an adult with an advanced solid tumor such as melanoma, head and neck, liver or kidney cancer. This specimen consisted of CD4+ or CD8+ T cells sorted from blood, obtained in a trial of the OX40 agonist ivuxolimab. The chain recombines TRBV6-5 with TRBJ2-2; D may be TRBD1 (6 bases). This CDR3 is CASSRQAANTGELFF. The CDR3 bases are TGTGCCAGCAGTCGACAGGCAGCGAACACCGGGGAGCTGTTTTTT.